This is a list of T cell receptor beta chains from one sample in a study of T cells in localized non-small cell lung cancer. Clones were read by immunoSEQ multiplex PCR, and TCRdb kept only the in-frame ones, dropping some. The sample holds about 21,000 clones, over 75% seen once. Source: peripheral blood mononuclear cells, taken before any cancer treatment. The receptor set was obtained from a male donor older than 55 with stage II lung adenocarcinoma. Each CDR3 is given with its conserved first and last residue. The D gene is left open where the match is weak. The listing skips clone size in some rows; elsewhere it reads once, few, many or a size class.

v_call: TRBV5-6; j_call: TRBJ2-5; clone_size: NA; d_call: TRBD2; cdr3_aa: CASSPFVSGRARQETQYF; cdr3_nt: TGTGCCAGCAGTCCCTTTGTTAGCGGGAGGGCGAGGCAAGAGACCCAGTACTTC
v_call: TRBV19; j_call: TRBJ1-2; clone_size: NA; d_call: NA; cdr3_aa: CASFTQTVYGYTF; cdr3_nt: TGTGCCAGCTTTACGCAGACCGTCTATGGCTACACCTTC
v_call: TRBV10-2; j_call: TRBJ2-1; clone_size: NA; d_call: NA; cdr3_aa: CASSVSGGGNEQFF; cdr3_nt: TGCGCCAGCAGTGTGTCGGGGGGCGGTAATGAGCAGTTCTTC
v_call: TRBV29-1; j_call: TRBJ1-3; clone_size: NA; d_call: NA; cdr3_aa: CSAQTGLSGNTIYF; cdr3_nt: TGCAGCGCTCAAACAGGGCTCTCTGGAAACACCATATATTTT
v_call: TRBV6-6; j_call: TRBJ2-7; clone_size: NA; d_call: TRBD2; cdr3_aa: CASSSSGGNLIYEQYF; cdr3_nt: TGTGCCAGCAGTTCGAGCGGGGGGAACCTTATTTACGAGCAGTACTTC
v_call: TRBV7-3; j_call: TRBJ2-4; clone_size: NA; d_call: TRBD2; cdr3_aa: CASSVLGGTSGLAKNIQYF; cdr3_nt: TGTGCCAGCAGCGTCCTGGGTGGGACTAGCGGACTAGCCAAAAACATTCAGTACTTC
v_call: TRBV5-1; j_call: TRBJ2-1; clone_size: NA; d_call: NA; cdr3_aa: CASSSEVPSYNEQFF; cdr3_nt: TGCGCCAGCAGCTCGGAGGTGCCCTCCTACAATGAGCAGTTCTTC
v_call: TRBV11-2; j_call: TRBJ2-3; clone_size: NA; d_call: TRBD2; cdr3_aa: CASSKGAGGGTDTQYF; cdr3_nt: TGTGCCAGCAGCAAAGGGGCGGGAGGGGGCACAGATACGCAGTATTTT
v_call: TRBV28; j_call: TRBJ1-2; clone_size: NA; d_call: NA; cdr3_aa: CASSLSLGLYGYTF; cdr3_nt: TGTGCCAGCAGTTTATCCTTGGGCCTTTATGGCTACACCTTC
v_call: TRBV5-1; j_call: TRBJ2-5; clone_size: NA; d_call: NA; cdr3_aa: CASSLTGNRETQYF; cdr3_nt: TGCGCCAGCAGCTTGACGGGGAACCGAGAGACCCAGTACTTC
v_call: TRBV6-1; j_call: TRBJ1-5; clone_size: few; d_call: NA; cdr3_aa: CASSEVGPVKGRQPQHF; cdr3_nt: TGTGCCAGCAGTGAAGTAGGGCCCGTAAAAGGGAGACAGCCCCAGCATTTT
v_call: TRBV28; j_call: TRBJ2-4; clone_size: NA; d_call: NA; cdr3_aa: CASSLKGEDIQYF; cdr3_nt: TGTGCCAGCAGTTTAAAGGGAGAGGACATTCAGTACTTC
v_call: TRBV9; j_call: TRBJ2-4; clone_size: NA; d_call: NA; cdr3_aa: CASSGGHPIQYF; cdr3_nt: TGTGCCAGCAGCGGGGGTCACCCCATTCAGTACTTC
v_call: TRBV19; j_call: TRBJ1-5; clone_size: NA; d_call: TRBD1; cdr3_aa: CASITTGNSNQPQHF; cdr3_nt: TGTGCCAGTATTACGACAGGGAATAGCAATCAGCCCCAGCATTTT
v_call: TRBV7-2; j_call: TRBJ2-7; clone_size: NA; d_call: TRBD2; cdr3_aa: CASSPQPSSGRASYEQYF; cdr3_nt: TGTGCCAGCAGCCCCCAACCTTCGAGCGGGAGGGCCTCCTACGAGCAGTACTTC
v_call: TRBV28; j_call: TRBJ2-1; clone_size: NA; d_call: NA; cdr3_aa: CASSFRATDYNEQFF; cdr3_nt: TGTGCCAGCAGTTTTAGGGCGACAGATTACAATGAGCAGTTCTTC
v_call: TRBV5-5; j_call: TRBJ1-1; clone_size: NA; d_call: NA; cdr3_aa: CASSLTLGAPREAFF; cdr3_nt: TGTGCCAGCAGCTTGACCTTAGGGGCCCCTCGGGAAGCTTTCTTT
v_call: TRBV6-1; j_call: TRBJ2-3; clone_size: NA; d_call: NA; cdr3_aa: CASTESTDTQYF; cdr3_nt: TGTGCCAGCACGGAAAGCACAGATACGCAGTATTTT
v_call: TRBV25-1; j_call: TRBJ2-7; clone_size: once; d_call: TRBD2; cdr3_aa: CASSGETSGSLYEQYF; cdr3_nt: TGTGCCAGCAGTGGAGAGACTAGCGGGAGTCTCTACGAGCAGTACTTC
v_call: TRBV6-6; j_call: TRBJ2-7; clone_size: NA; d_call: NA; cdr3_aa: CASSSSSYEQYF; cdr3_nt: TGTGCCAGCAGCTCAAGCTCCTACGAGCAGTACTTC
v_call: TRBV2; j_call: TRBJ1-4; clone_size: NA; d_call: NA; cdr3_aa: CASSAIANEKLFF; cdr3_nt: TGTGCCAGCAGCGCAATAGCTAATGAAAAACTGTTTTTT
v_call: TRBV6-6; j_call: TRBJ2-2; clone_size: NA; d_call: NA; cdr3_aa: CASSYEFGSGAGELFF; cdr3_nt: TGTGCCAGCAGTTACGAGTTCGGGAGTGGGGCCGGGGAGCTGTTTTTT
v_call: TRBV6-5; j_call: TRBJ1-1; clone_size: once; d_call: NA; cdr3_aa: CASSTTVNTEAFF; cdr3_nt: TGTGCCAGCAGTACGACGGTGAACACTGAAGCTTTCTTT
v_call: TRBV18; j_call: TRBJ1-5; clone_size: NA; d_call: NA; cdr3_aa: CASSPNRGQPQHF; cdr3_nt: TGTGCCAGCTCACCAAATCGGGGTCAGCCCCAGCATTTT
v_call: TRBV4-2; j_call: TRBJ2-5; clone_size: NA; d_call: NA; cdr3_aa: CASSPRLFQETQYF; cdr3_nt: TGTGCCAGCAGCCCGCGACTTTTCCAAGAGACCCAGTACTTC
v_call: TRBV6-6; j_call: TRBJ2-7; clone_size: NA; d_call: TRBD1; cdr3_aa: CASSTPHRGLDEQYF; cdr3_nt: TGTGCCAGCAGTACCCCCCACAGGGGGCTTGACGAGCAGTACTTC
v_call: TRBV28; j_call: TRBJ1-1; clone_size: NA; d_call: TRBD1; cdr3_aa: CASSSTDRGDKAFF; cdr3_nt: TGTGCCAGCAGCTCTACGGACAGGGGCGATAAGGCTTTCTTT
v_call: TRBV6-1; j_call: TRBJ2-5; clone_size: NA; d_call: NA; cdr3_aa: CASSEGALGKIETQYF; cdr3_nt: TGTGCCAGCAGTGAAGGAGCCCTCGGGAAAATCGAGACCCAGTACTTC
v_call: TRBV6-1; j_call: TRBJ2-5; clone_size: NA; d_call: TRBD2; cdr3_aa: CASYRREGQETQYF; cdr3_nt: TGTGCCAGCTATCGGCGGGAGGGCCAAGAGACCCAGTACTTC
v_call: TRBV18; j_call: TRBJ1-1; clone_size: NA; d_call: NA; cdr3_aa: CASSPYREFGNTEAFF; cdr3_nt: TGTGCCAGCTCACCCTACAGGGAATTTGGGAACACTGAAGCTTTCTTT
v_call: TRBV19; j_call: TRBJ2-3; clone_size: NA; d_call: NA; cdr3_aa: CASSILKAWGTDTQYF; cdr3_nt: TGTGCCAGTAGTATTTTGAAGGCGTGGGGCACAGATACGCAGTATTTT
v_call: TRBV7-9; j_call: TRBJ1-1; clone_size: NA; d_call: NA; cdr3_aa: CAGDNTEAFF; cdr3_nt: TGTGCCGGGGATAACACTGAAGCTTTCTTT
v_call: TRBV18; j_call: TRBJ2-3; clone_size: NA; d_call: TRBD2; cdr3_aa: CASSLLAGGGDTQYF; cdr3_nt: TGTGCCAGCTCACTACTAGCGGGAGGAGGTGATACGCAGTATTTT
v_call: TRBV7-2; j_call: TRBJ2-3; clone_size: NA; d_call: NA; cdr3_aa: CASSLSREDTQYF; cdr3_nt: TGTGCCAGCAGCCTCTCGAGGGAAGATACGCAGTATTTT
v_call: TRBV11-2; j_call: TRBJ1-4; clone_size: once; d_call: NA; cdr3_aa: CASSSGTAEKLFF; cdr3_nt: TGTGCCAGCAGCTCCGGGACGGCTGAAAAACTGTTTTTT
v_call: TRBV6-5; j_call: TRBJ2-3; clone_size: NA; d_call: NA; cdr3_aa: CVSRVSGPYTDTQYF; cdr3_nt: TGTGTCAGCAGAGTAAGCGGACCCTACACAGATACGCAGTATTTT
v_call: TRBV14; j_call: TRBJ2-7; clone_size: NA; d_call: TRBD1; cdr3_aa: CASSPAGGGYEQYF; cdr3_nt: TGTGCCAGCAGCCCTGCAGGGGGCGGCTACGAGCAGTACTTC
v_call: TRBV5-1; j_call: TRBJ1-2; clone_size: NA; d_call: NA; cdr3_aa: CASSLNPGTGGYTF; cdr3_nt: TGCGCCAGCAGCTTGAATCCGGGCACCGGTGGCTACACCTTC
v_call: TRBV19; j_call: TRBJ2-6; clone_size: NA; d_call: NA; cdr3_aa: CASSSYRETGANVLTF; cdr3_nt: TGTGCCAGTAGTTCTTACAGGGAGACTGGGGCCAACGTCCTGACTTTC
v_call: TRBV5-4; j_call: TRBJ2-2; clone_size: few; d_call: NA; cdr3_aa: CASSLDGDPTTGELFF; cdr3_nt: TGTGCCAGCAGCTTGGATGGGGACCCGACCACCGGGGAGCTGTTTTTT
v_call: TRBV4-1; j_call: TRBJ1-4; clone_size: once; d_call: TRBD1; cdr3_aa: CASSRTQGVPNEKLFF; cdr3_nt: TGCGCCAGCAGCCGAACACAGGGGGTTCCAAATGAAAAACTGTTTTTT
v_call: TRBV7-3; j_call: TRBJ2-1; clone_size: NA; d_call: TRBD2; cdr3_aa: CASSFIAGAYNEQFF; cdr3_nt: TGTGCCAGCAGCTTTATAGCGGGGGCCTACAATGAGCAGTTCTTC
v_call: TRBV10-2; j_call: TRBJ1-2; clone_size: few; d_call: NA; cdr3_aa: CATLGGPFYGYTF; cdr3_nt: TGCGCCACCCTCGGTGGACCTTTCTATGGCTACACCTTC
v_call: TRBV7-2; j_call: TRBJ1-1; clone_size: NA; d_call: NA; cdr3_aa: CASSLVAWRLTEAFF; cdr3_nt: TGTGCCAGCAGCTTAGTGGCGTGGAGGCTTACTGAAGCTTTCTTT
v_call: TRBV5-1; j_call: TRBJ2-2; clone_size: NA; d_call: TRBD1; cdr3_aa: CASSLSGQGASGELFF; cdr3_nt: TGCGCCAGCAGCTTGTCGGGACAGGGGGCGTCCGGGGAGCTGTTTTTT
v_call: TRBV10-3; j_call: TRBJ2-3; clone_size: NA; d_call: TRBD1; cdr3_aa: CATAPGQGLDTQYF; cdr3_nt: TGTGCCACCGCACCTGGACAGGGGTTAGATACGCAGTATTTT
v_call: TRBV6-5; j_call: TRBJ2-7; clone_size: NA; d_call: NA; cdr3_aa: CASNPTAGSGEQYF; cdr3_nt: TGTGCCAGCAACCCTACGGCGGGGTCAGGCGAGCAGTACTTC
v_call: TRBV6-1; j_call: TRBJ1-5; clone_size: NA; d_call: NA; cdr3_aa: CASSPDWPQQPQHF; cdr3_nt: TGTGCCAGCAGTCCCGACTGGCCCCAACAGCCCCAGCATTTT
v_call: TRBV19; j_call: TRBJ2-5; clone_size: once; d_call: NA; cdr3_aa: CASGQEGTQYF; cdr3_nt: TGTGCCAGTGGACAGGAGGGGACCCAGTACTTC
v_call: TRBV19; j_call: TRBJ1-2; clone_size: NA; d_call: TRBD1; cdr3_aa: CASSSIDTGVLGYTF; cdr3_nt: TGTGCCAGTAGCAGCATCGACACAGGGGTTTTGGGCTACACCTTC
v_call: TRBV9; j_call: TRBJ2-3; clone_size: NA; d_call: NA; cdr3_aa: CASSVAGAVGTDTQYF; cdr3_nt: TGTGCCAGCAGCGTAGCTGGAGCGGTGGGCACAGATACGCAGTATTTT
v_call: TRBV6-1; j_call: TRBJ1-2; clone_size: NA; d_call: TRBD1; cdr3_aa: CASTVGTGADYGYTF; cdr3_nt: TGTGCCAGCACTGTCGGGACAGGGGCCGACTATGGCTACACCTTC
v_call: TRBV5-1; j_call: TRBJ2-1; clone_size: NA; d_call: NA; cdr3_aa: CASSLGVNEQFF; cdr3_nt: TGCGCCAGCAGCTTGGGGGTCAATGAGCAGTTCTTC
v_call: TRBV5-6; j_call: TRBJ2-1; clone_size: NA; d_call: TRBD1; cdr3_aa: CASSLAGDRGYNEQFF; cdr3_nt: TGTGCCAGCAGCTTGGCAGGGGACAGAGGGTACAATGAGCAGTTCTTC
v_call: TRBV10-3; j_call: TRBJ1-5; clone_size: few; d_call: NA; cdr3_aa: CAISEDRNQPQHF; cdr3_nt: TGTGCCATCAGTGAGGACAGAAATCAGCCCCAGCATTTT
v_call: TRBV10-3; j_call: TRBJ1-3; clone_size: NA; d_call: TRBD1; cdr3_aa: CAIRAGTAGNTIYF; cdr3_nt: TGTGCCATCAGGGCCGGGACAGCCGGAAACACCATATATTTT
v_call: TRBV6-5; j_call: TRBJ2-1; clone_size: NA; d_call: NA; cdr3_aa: CASTDLGGGRGEQFF; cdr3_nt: TGTGCCAGCACCGACCTAGGGGGAGGGCGCGGTGAGCAGTTCTTC
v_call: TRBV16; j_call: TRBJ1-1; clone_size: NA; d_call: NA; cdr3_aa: CASSQGRYTEAFF; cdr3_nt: TGTGCCAGCAGCCAAGGGCGGTACACTGAAGCTTTCTTT
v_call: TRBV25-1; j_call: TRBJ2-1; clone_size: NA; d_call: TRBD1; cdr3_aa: CASSGQGNEQFF; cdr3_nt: TGTGCCAGCTCTGGACAGGGCAATGAGCAGTTCTTC